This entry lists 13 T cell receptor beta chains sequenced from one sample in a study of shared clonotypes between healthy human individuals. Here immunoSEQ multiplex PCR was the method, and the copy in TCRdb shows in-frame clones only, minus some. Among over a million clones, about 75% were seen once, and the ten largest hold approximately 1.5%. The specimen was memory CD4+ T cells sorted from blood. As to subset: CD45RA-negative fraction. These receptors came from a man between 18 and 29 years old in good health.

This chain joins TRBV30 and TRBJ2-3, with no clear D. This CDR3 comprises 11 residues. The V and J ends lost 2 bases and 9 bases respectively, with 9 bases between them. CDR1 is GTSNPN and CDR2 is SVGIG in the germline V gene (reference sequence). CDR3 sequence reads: CAWSPSGTQYF. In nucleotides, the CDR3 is TGTGCCTGGAGTCCTTCGGGCACGCAGTATTTT.

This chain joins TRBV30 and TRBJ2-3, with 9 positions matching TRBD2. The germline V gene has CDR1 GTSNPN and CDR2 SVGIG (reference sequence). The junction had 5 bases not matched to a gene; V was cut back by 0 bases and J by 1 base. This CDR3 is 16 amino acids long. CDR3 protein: CAWSVGRGGGTDTQYF. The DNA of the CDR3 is TGTGCCTGGAGTGTAGGGCGGGGGGGAGGCACAGATACGCAGTATTTT. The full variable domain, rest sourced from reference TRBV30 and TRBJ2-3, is SQTIHQWPATLVQPVGSPLSLECTVEGTSNPNLYWYRQAAGRGLQLLFYSVGIGQISSEVPQNLSASRPQDRQFILSSKKLLLSDSGFYLCAWSVGRGGGTDTQYFGPGTRLTVL.

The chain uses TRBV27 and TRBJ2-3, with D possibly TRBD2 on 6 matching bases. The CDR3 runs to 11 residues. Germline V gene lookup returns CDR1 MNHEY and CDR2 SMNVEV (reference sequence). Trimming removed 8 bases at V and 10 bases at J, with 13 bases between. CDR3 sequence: CASRRESAQYF. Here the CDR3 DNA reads TGTGCCAGCCGCCGGGAGTCGGCGCAGTATTTT.

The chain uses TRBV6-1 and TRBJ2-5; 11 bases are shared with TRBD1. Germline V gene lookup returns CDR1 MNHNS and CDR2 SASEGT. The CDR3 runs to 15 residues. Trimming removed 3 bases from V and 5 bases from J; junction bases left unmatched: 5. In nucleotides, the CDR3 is TGTGCCAGCAGTGACCCGGACAGGGGGCCTGAGACCCAGTACTTC. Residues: CASSDPDRGPETQYF.

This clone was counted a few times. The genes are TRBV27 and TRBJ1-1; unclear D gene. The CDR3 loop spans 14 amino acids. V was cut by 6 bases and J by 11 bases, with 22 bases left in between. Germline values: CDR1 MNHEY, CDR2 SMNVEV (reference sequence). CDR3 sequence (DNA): TGTGCCAGCAGCGCCGTCGGATATGGCTACGCTGCTTTCTTT. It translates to CASSAVGYGYAAFF.

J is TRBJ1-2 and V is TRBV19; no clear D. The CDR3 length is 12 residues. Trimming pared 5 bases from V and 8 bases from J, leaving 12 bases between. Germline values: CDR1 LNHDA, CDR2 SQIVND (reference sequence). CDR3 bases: TGTGCCAGTAGTCGCGCTGACTCGGGCTACACCTTC. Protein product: CASSRADSGYTF.

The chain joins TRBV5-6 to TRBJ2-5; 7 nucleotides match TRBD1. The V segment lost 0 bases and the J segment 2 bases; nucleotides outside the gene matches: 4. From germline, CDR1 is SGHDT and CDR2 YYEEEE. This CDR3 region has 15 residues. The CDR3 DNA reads TGTGCCAGCAGCTTGGGACAGGGCTGGCAAGAGACCCAGTACTTC. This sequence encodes CASSLGQGWQETQYF.

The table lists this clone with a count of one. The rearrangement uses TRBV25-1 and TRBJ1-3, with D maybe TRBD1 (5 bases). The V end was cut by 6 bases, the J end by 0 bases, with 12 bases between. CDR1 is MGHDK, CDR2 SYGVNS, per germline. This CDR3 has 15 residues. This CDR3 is CASRETRASGNTIYF. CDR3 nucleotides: TGTGCCAGCAGGGAAACCAGGGCCTCTGGAAACACCATATATTTT. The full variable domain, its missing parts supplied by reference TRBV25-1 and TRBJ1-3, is EADIYQTPRYLVIGTGKKITLECSQTMGHDKMYWYQQDPGMELHLIHYSYGVNSTEKGDLSSESTVSRIRTEHFPLTLESARPSHTSQYLCASRETRASGNTIYFGEGSWLTVV.

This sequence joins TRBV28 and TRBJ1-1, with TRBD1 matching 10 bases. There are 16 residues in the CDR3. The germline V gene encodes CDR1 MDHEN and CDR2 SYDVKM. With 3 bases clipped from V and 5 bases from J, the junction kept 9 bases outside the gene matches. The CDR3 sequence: CASSFGDRGGRTEAFF. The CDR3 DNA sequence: TGTGCCAGCAGTTTTGGGGACAGGGGAGGGAGGACTGAAGCTTTCTTT.

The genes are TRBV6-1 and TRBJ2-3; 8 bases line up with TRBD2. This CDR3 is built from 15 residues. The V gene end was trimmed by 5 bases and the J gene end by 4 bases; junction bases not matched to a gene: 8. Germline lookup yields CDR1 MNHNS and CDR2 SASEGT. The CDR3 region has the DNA TGTGCCAGCAGTACGGGACTAGTCAACGCAGATACGCAGTATTTT. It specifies CASSTGLVNADTQYF.

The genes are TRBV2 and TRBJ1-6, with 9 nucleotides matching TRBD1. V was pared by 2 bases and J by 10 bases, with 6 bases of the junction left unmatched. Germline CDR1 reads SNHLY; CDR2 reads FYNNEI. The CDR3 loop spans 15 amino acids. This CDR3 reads CASSETGQGKSPLHF. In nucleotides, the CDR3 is TGTGCCAGCAGTGAAACGGGACAGGGAAAATCACCCCTCCACTTT.

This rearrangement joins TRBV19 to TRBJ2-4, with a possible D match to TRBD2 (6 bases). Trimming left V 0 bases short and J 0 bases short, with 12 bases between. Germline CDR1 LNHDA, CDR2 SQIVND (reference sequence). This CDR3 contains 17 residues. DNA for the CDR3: TGTGCCAGTAGTATAGACTCAGCGGGCCCAGCCAAAAACATTCAGTACTTC. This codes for CASSIDSAGPAKNIQYF.

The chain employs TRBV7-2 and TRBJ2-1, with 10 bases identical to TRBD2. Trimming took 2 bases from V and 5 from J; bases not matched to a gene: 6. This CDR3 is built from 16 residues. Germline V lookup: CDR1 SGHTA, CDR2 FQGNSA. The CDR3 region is CASSLISGRANNEQFF. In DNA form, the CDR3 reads TGTGCCAGCAGCTTAATAAGCGGGAGGGCCAACAATGAGCAGTTCTTC.